This record concerns one TCR beta chain sequence. CDR3 length: 17 amino acids. V lost 5 bases, J lost 5 bases, and 10 bases stayed unmatched. Germline V gene lookup returns CDR1 SEHNR and CDR2 FQNEAQ (reference sequence). TCRdb keeps only in-frame clones here, not all; method: immunoSEQ multiplex PCR. The data show about 28,000 clones, with 88% seen just once and less than 8% held by the top ten. The record originates from a study of blood T cell repertoires in COVID-19. About the research overall: The samples span acute and convalescent COVID-19 from the United States, Italy and Spain.

This TCR was sampled from a man aged 55 to 70 with COVID-19, enrolled during active disease. V gene TRBV7-9 combines with J gene TRBJ2-1; 12 bases align to TRBD2. The specimen was peripheral blood. The CDR3 DNA follows: TGTGCCAGCAGCCCGACCCTAGCGGGAGGGGGGCACAATGAGCAGTTCTTC. It codes for CASSPTLAGGGHNEQFF.